Listed here are 23 T cell receptor beta chains from one sample, sequenced in a study of T cell responses to AZD1222 COVID-19 vaccine. Data came from immunoSEQ multiplex PCR; TCRdb stores just in-frame clones and leaves some out. The sample lists over 100,000 clones; roughly 87% were seen once. The sequencing here drew on peripheral blood, taken on day 0 of MenACWY control vaccination. The receptors come from an adult in good health.

The genes are TRBV5-1 and TRBJ1-2; D might be TRBD1 (6 bases). The V end was cut by 9 bases, the J end by 4 bases, with 10 bases between. Germline V CDR1 and CDR2: SGHRS, YFSETQ. The CDR3 has 11 amino acids. Here the CDR3 reads CAMGHLYGYTF. CDR3 DNA: TGCGCCATGGGACATCTCTATGGCTACACCTTC.

Only one count was recorded for this clone. The chain couples TRBV30 to TRBJ2-7, with D perhaps matching TRBD1 (6 bases). There are 14 residues in the CDR3. In germline, CDR1 is GTSNPN, CDR2 SVGIG (reference sequence). V was cut by 8 bases and J by 3 bases, with 20 bases left in between. The CDR3 loop reads CARYETKQGYEQYF. The DNA of the CDR3 is TGTGCCCGATATGAGACGAAACAGGGCTACGAGCAGTACTTC.

This clone was seen just once. The rearrangement joins TRBV5-6 to TRBJ2-7, with TRBD2 matching 9 bases. Losses at the gene ends were 6 bases for V and 0 bases for J; bases not matched to a gene: 13. In germline, CDR1 is SGHDT, CDR2 YYEEEE. The CDR3 runs 17 residues. The CDR3 nucleotides are TGTGCCAGCAACGACGCCCTAAGCGGGAGGAGCTCCTACGAGCAGTACTTC. Translation: CASNDALSGRSSYEQYF.

This clone showed up just a few times. This chain links TRBV7-9 with TRBJ2-1, with 9 bases matching TRBD2. The CDR3 is made up of 14 amino acids. Germline loops: CDR1 SEHNR, CDR2 FQNEAQ (reference sequence). The V segment lost 3 bases and the J segment 8 bases; nucleotides outside the gene matches: 5. CDR3 sequence: CASSFSGGGDEQFF. In nucleotides, the CDR3 is TGTGCCAGCAGCTTTAGCGGGGGCGGGGATGAGCAGTTCTTC.

The sample holds one count of this clone. The chain links TRBV12-3 or TRBV12-4 to TRBJ1-1; D unresolved. This CDR3 comprises 12 residues. V was shortened by 3 bases and J by 6 bases, with 8 bases between the two germline ends. Here the CDR3 reads CASSFSGAEAFF. The CDR3 DNA follows: TGTGCCAGCAGTTTCTCTGGGGCTGAAGCTTTCTTT.

The chain links TRBV6-5 to TRBJ1-1, with 7 bases identical to TRBD1. The CDR3 sequence is 15 residues long. From germline, CDR1 is MNHEY and CDR2 SVGAGI. With 5 bases clipped from V and 5 bases from J, the junction kept 11 bases outside the gene matches. The DNA of the CDR3 is TGTGCCAGCAGTCGACCGACAGGGAGAGGAACTGAAGCTTTCTTT. It specifies CASSRPTGRGTEAFF.

The V call is TRBV11-2, the J call TRBJ1-4; weak D call: TRBD1 (5 bases). Trimming pared 2 bases from V and 7 bases from J, leaving 11 bases between. The CDR3 covers 14 residues. Germline loops: CDR1 SGHAT, CDR2 FQNNGV. CDR3 sequence (DNA): TGTGCCAGCAGCTTACTGGGGCATGGTGAAAAACTGTTTTTT. Its protein is CASSLLGHGEKLFF.

CDR3 nucleotides: TGTGCCATCAGTGAGAGGCAGCCAGATACGCAGTATTTT. Encoded protein: CAISERQPDTQYF. The V gene is TRBV10-3, the J gene TRBJ2-3; D is undetermined. V was trimmed by 2 bases and J by 4 bases, leaving 7 bases between them. CDR1 ENHRY and CDR2 SYGVKD come from the germline V gene. The CDR3 is 13 residues long.

On this clone itself: This specimen includes other DNA sequences encoding the same CDR3. This rearrangement joins TRBV15 to TRBJ1-4; TRBD1 is a possible D gene (5 bases). Germline lookup yields CDR1 LNHNV and CDR2 YYDKDF (reference sequence). The CDR3 runs 15 residues. V shed 2 bases and J shed 5 bases, with 12 bases lying between them. As DNA, the CDR3 is TGTGCCACCAGCAGAAACCGGGGCTCCAATGAAAAACTGTTTTTT. Translated: CATSRNRGSNEKLFF.

The V and J genes are TRBV6-6 and TRBJ1-5, with D possibly TRBD1 on 5 matching bases. The length of the CDR3 is 17 residues. V was trimmed by 5 bases and J by 0 bases, leaving 17 bases between them. CDR1 and CDR2 from the germline V gene are MNHNY and SVGAGI (reference sequence). The CDR3, as DNA: TGTGCCAGCAGTCGAAACCCCGGGGGATATAGCAATCAGCCCCAGCATTTT. It yields the protein CASSRNPGGYSNQPQHF.

The rearrangement links TRBV4-3 to TRBJ2-5; a weak D match, TRBD1 (6 bases). The length of the CDR3 is 16 residues. Trimming pared 1 base from V and 4 bases from J, leaving 16 bases between. CDR1 is LGHNA and CDR2 is YSLEER in the germline V gene. CDR3 in DNA: TGCGCCAGCAGCCAAGCTCGTGGACAGATCGGAGAGACCCAGTACTTC. Translated: CASSQARGQIGETQYF.

The rearrangement links TRBV5-1 to TRBJ2-1; TRBD1 is a possible D gene (6 bases). The CDR3 totals 15 residues. The V end lost 4 bases, the J end lost 0 bases, and 11 bases lay between the germline ends. Per germline, CDR1 SGHRS and CDR2 YFSETQ. DNA for the CDR3: TGCGCCAGCAGCCCTGGGACATCCTCCTACAATGAGCAGTTCTTC. It translates to CASSPGTSSYNEQFF.

V and J are TRBV6-1 and TRBJ1-1, with a tentative D call TRBD1 (5 bases). CDR3 length: 14 amino acids. Trimming left V 1 base short and J 12 bases short, with 18 bases between. Germline V lookup: CDR1 MNHNS, CDR2 SASEGT. In DNA, the CDR3 is TGTGCCAGCAGTGAAGGGGGCCTTCTTTCGAGATCTTTCTTT. It yields the protein CASSEGGLLSRSFF.

The V gene is TRBV19, the J gene TRBJ2-2, with D unclear. The V gene lost 9 bases and the J gene lost 0 bases, with 11 bases spanning the gap. Looked up from germline, CDR1 is LNHDA and CDR2 is SQIVND (reference sequence). The CDR3 is 14 residues long. CDR3: CASTQMTNTGELFF. For the CDR3, the DNA is TGTGCCAGCACACAGATGACGAACACCGGGGAGCTGTTTTTT.

This chain links TRBV30 with TRBJ1-1; D is undetermined. V dropped 8 bases and J dropped 0 bases, with 13 bases sitting between them. Germline V CDR1 and CDR2: GTSNPN, SVGIG (reference sequence). CDR3 length: 13 residues. This CDR3 reads CAGRGSMNTEAFF. In DNA form, the CDR3 reads TGTGCCGGACGGGGATCTATGAACACTGAAGCTTTCTTT.

This rearrangement joins TRBV7-3 to TRBJ2-1, with 8 positions matching TRBD2. CDR1 and CDR2 (germline): SGHTA, FQGTGA. This CDR3 has 18 residues. V shed 5 bases, J shed 1 base, and the junction held 13 bases outside the gene matches. The CDR3, as DNA: TGTGCCAGCAGCCCCGGGATAGCGGGGAGCGGGTCCTACAATGAGCAGTTCTTC. It yields the protein CASSPGIAGSGSYNEQFF.

This chain links TRBV19 with TRBJ1-1; D gene ambiguous. Deletions cut 8 bases from V and 5 bases from J, with 15 bases between. The V gene's germline CDR1 is LNHDA and CDR2 SQIVND (reference sequence). CDR3 length equals 13 residues. The CDR3 loop reads CASREGRRTEAFF. DNA of the CDR3: TGTGCCAGTCGGGAGGGTAGAAGGACTGAAGCTTTCTTT.

The V and J genes are TRBV28 and TRBJ2-4; D might be TRBD2 (7 bases). The CDR3 is made up of 17 amino acids. Per germline, CDR1 MDHEN and CDR2 SYDVKM. V was trimmed by 2 bases and J by 0 bases, leaving 14 bases between them. The CDR3 is CASSLLVGGLAKNIQYF. CDR3 bases: TGTGCCAGCAGTTTACTCGTCGGGGGGCTAGCCAAAAACATTCAGTACTTC.

This chain uses TRBV28 with TRBJ1-2; a possible D gene is TRBD1 (6 bases). The germline V gene has CDR1 MDHEN and CDR2 SYDVKM. Trimming left V 10 bases short and J 7 bases short, with 13 bases between. CDR3 length equals 11 residues. The CDR3 loop reads CATARGGGYTF. The CDR3 DNA is TGTGCCACCGCCCGAGGGGGTGGCTACACCTTC.

The J gene is TRBJ2-3, the V gene TRBV30; 8 positions agree with TRBD2. V lost 1 base, J lost 5 bases, and 14 bases stayed unmatched. Germline CDR1 GTSNPN, CDR2 SVGIG (reference sequence). This CDR3 has 17 amino acids. The CDR3 sequence is CAWSDPRGGQRGDTQYF. The CDR3 region has the DNA TGTGCCTGGAGTGACCCTCGGGGGGGCCAGAGAGGAGATACGCAGTATTTT.

V gene TRBV11-2 combines with J gene TRBJ2-2; 7 nucleotides line up with TRBD1. Germline CDR1 SGHAT, CDR2 FQNNGV. V lost 3 bases, J lost 1 base, and 5 bases stayed unmatched. The CDR3 loop spans 16 amino acids. The CDR3 DNA reads TGTGCCAGCAGCTTTAGACAGGGTGGGAACACCGGGGAGCTGTTTTTT. It encodes CASSFRQGGNTGELFF.

The chain carries TRBV30 and TRBJ2-1; D may be TRBD2 (6 bases). The CDR3 is 15 amino acids. The V end lost 2 bases, the J end lost 4 bases, and 15 bases lay between the germline ends. Per the germline V gene, CDR1 is GTSNPN and CDR2 is SVGIG (reference sequence). The CDR3 is CAWSSISGRYNEQFF. DNA for the CDR3: TGTGCCTGGAGTTCGATTAGCGGCCGGTACAATGAGCAGTTCTTC.

The chain combines TRBV19 with TRBJ1-1, with a possible D match to TRBD1 (5 bases). The CDR3 consists of 13 residues. Germline values: CDR1 LNHDA, CDR2 SQIVND (reference sequence). Trimming took 0 bases from V and 6 from J, leaving 8 bases between them. The CDR3 protein is CASSIDGGSEAFF. The CDR3 nucleotides read TGTGCCAGTAGTATAGATGGGGGGTCTGAAGCTTTCTTT.